The 25 T cell receptor beta chains in this list originate from one sample, sequenced in a study of blood T cell repertoires in COVID-19. Here immunoSEQ multiplex PCR was the method, and the copy in TCRdb shows in-frame clones only, minus some. The data contain approximately 160,000 clones, around 83% of them singletons. Sequencing was carried out using peripheral blood. The receptor set was obtained from an older man who had recovered from COVID-19.

CDR3 sequence (DNA): TGTGCCAGCAGTTTCCGCTACGAGCAGTACTTC. Its protein product is CASSFRYEQYF. The rearrangement joins TRBV28 to TRBJ2-7; D gene ambiguous. With 3 bases removed from V and 3 bases from J, the gap between germline ends came to 3 bases. Germline CDR1 is MDHEN and CDR2 is SYDVKM. The CDR3 is 11 residues long.

This clone was recorded many times. The rearrangement links TRBV28 to TRBJ2-1, with 7 nucleotides matching TRBD2. After removal of 4 bases from V and 10 bases from J, the junction contained 13 bases not matched to a gene. Per the germline V gene, CDR1 is MDHEN and CDR2 is SYDVKM. This CDR3 is built from 15 residues. CDR3 nucleotides: TGTGCCAGCAGTTCCGCTAGCGGCGCTAAAGGGGAGCAGTTCTTC. It is translated as CASSSASGAKGEQFF.

The gene calls are TRBV5-1 and TRBJ2-7, with 7 bases matching TRBD2. Germline V lookup: CDR1 SGHRS, CDR2 YFSETQ. The CDR3 is made up of 15 amino acids. V lost 1 base to trimming and J lost 0 bases; unmatched junction nucleotides: 4. The CDR3 DNA sequence: TGCGCCAGCAGCTTGCCTAGCGGAAGCTCCTACGAGCAGTACTTC. Encoded protein: CASSLPSGSSYEQYF.

This clone was detected a few times. J is TRBJ2-2 and V is TRBV9, with TRBD2 matching 9 bases. Per germline, CDR1 SGDLS and CDR2 YYNGEE. This CDR3 spans 16 amino acids. V gave up 2 bases and J gave up 7 bases; unmatched junction bases: 9. The CDR3 is CASSVSGRRENGELFF. CDR3 coding DNA: TGTGCCAGCAGCGTGAGCGGGAGGCGTGAGAACGGGGAGCTGTTTTTT.

The chain couples TRBV28 to TRBJ2-1, with 7 bases lining up with TRBD2. Germline lookup yields CDR1 MDHEN and CDR2 SYDVKM. Trimming removed 8 bases from V and 3 bases from J; junction bases left unmatched: 10. CDR3 length: 15 amino acids. CDR3 bases: TGTGCCAGCGCACGGGGAGGGTTGAGCTACAATGAGCAGTTCTTC. Its protein is CASARGGLSYNEQFF.

The gene calls are TRBV6-2 or TRBV6-3 and TRBJ2-3; D remains ambiguous. In germline, CDR1 is MNHEY, CDR2 SVGEGT. The CDR3 covers 12 residues. With 3 bases removed from V and 5 bases from J, the gap between germline ends came to 6 bases. This CDR3 is CASSYPLDTQYF. In nucleotides, the CDR3 is TGTGCCAGCAGTTATCCTCTAGATACGCAGTATTTT.

The V call is TRBV7-3, the J call TRBJ2-3; the match to TRBD2 covers 10 bases. This CDR3 contains 16 residues. Germline CDR1 reads SGHTA; CDR2 reads FQGTGA. The trim removed 1 base at V and 4 bases at J, leaving 5 bases unmatched. In DNA form, the CDR3 reads TGTGCCAGCAGCTTAATCCCTAGCGGGAGCCCAGATACGCAGTATTTT. It specifies CASSLIPSGSPDTQYF. Using reference TRBV7-3 and TRBJ2-3 for the parts outside the CDR3, the full variable domain is GAGVSQTPSNKVTEKGKYVELRCDPISGHTALYWYRQSLGQGPEFLIYFQGTGAADDSGLPNDRFFAVRPEGSVSTLKIQRTERGDSAVYLCASSLIPSGSPDTQYFGPGTRLTVL.

The gene calls are TRBV19 and TRBJ1-2; the match to TRBD1 covers 8 bases. The CDR3 spans 13 residues. The ends lost 5 bases at V and 12 bases at J; junction bases unmatched: 11. Germline V lookup: CDR1 LNHDA, CDR2 SQIVND (reference sequence). CDR3 nucleotide sequence: TGTGCCAGTAGTTTTCAGGGGGCGCTGTCTCACACCTTC. It yields the protein CASSFQGALSHTF.

The chain links TRBV5-1 to TRBJ2-3, with a weak D call TRBD1 (7 bases). This CDR3 spans 15 amino acids. Germline CDR1 is SGHRS and CDR2 is YFSETQ. Deletions cut 7 bases from V and 5 bases from J, with 20 bases between. The chain's CDR3 is CASGGGGGLKDTQYF. The CDR3 nucleotides read TGCGCCAGCGGGGGCGGAGGGGGCCTTAAAGATACGCAGTATTTT.

This rearrangement joins TRBV10-3 to TRBJ2-3; 9 bases fit TRBD1. The CDR3 totals 15 residues. The ends lost 3 bases at V and 0 bases at J; junction bases unmatched: 1. Germline V gene sequence: CDR1 ENHRY, CDR2 SYGVKD. Written as DNA, the CDR3 is TGTGCCATCAGTGAAGGGACAGGGAGCACAGATACGCAGTATTTT. Encoded protein: CAISEGTGSTDTQYF.

The V call is TRBV4-3, the J call TRBJ1-4; 11 bases match TRBD1. V lost 3 bases to trimming and J lost 3 bases; unmatched junction nucleotides: 3. The CDR3 spans 16 residues. In germline, CDR1 is LGHNA, CDR2 YSLEER. This CDR3 reads CASSQGQGVSNEKLFF. In DNA, the CDR3 is TGCGCCAGCAGCCAGGGACAGGGGGTATCTAATGAAAAACTGTTTTTT.

The chain joins TRBV18 to TRBJ2-1; TRBD2 agrees at 7 bases. CDR3 size: 16 residues. V dropped 3 bases and J dropped 6; count of bases not matched to a gene: 11. CDR1 KGHSH and CDR2 LQKENI come from the germline V gene. CDR3 coding DNA: TGTGCCAGCTCACCCCAGCGGGGCCATATTGGCAATGAGCAGTTCTTC. Protein product: CASSPQRGHIGNEQFF.

The chain has TRBV5-1 and TRBJ2-3, with D perhaps TRBD2 (5 bases). There are 17 residues in the CDR3. Germline loops: CDR1 SGHRS, CDR2 YFSETQ. Trimming removed 0 bases at V and 1 base at J, with 15 bases between. For the CDR3, the DNA is TGCGCCAGCAGCTTGGGGCGGTGGGAGTACCGCACAGATACGCAGTATTTT. Its translation is CASSLGRWEYRTDTQYF.

CDR3: CASSYSGTRGLQFF. In nucleotides, the CDR3 is TGTGCCAGCAGTTACTCTGGGACTAGAGGGTTGCAGTTCTTC. The V gene is TRBV6-2 or TRBV6-3, the J gene TRBJ2-1; TRBD2 matches at 8 bases. Germline V gives CDR1 MNHEY, CDR2 SVGEGT. V gave up 0 bases and J gave up 12 bases; unmatched junction bases: 7. The CDR3 extends over 14 amino acids.

This chain links TRBV7-9 with TRBJ1-5; unclear D gene. The germline V and J ends were trimmed by 3 bases and 3 bases, with 3 bases remaining between them. From germline, CDR1 is SEHNR and CDR2 FQNEAQ (reference sequence). The CDR3 extends over 12 amino acids. CDR3 nucleotide sequence: TGTGCCAGCAGCTTCAACAATCAGCCCCAGCATTTT. Amino acid sequence: CASSFNNQPQHF.

The V and J genes are TRBV11-2 and TRBJ1-3; D not certain. The germline V gene encodes CDR1 SGHAT and CDR2 FQNNGV. Trimming removed 5 bases at V and 0 bases at J, with 11 bases between. CDR3 size: 15 residues. The CDR3 nucleotides read TGTGCCAGCAGCCAGCAAGGGAGCTCTGGAAACACCATATATTTT. As protein: CASSQQGSSGNTIYF.

The rearrangement uses TRBV4-1 and TRBJ1-6; 8 bases line up with TRBD1. Losses at the gene ends were 3 bases for V and 7 bases for J; bases not matched to a gene: 14. CDR1 and CDR2 (germline): MGHRA, YSYEKL. The CDR3 runs 18 residues. This CDR3 reads CASSQPPGTGLFNSPLHF. The CDR3 region has the DNA TGCGCCAGCAGCCAGCCTCCCGGGACAGGTCTGTTCAATTCACCCCTCCACTTT.

This chain joins TRBV27 and TRBJ2-7; a weak D match, TRBD1 (6 bases). The V gene's germline CDR1 is MNHEY and CDR2 SMNVEV (reference sequence). V gave up 11 bases and J gave up 7 bases, with 24 bases separating them. CDR3 length equals 14 residues. CDR3 region: CARLPGTPSWEQYF. DNA of the CDR3: TGTGCCCGTTTACCGGGGACACCCTCTTGGGAGCAGTACTTC.

The genes are TRBV5-6 and TRBJ1-4, with TRBD1 matching 8 bases. V lost 4 bases to trimming and J lost 7 bases; unmatched junction nucleotides: 3. Germline lookup yields CDR1 SGHDT and CDR2 YYEEEE. The CDR3 spans 13 residues. CDR3 region: CASSPTGGEKLFF. Here the CDR3 DNA reads TGTGCCAGCAGCCCCACAGGGGGTGAAAAACTGTTTTTT.

The V and J genes are TRBV19 and TRBJ1-5, with D perhaps TRBD1 (5 bases). In germline, CDR1 is LNHDA, CDR2 SQIVND (reference sequence). V shed 5 bases and J shed 11 bases, with 10 bases lying between them. The CDR3 loop spans 11 amino acids. CDR3 DNA: TGTGCCAGTAGTCCGGGGGAGTCCCAGCATTTT. This gives the protein CASSPGESQHF.

Only one count was recorded for this clone. V usage is TRBV5-1 and J usage is TRBJ2-2, with 9 bases that match TRBD1. In germline, CDR1 is SGHRS, CDR2 YFSETQ. CDR3 length: 15 residues. V was clipped by 4 bases and J by 7 bases; unmatched bases: 8. The CDR3, as DNA: TGCGCCAGCAGCCCGGGACAGGGTTTAGGCGGGGAGCTGTTTTTT. Protein sequence: CASSPGQGLGGELFF.

The chain uses TRBV30 and TRBJ2-7; D is uncertain. This CDR3 is 12 amino acids long. The V end lost 6 bases, the J end lost 4 bases, and 13 bases lay between the germline ends. CDR1 GTSNPN and CDR2 SVGIG come from the germline V gene (reference sequence). CDR3 DNA sequence: TGTGCCTGCGAGGCCACCGGGTACGAGCAGTACTTC. This sequence encodes CACEATGYEQYF.

The chain couples TRBV28 to TRBJ1-5; 9 positions match TRBD1. CDR3 length: 14 residues. Germline V gene data show CDR1 as MDHEN and CDR2 as SYDVKM. V was clipped by 6 bases and J by 5 bases; unmatched bases: 5. CDR3 sequence: CASSQQGAHQPQHF. DNA of the CDR3: TGTGCCAGCAGCCAACAGGGGGCCCATCAGCCCCAGCATTTT.

The sample holds one count of this clone. The rearrangement links TRBV15 to TRBJ1-6, with unresolved D. This CDR3 has 15 amino acids. Trimming pared 0 bases from V and 6 bases from J, leaving 9 bases between. Germline V CDR1 and CDR2: LNHNV, YYDKDF (reference sequence). This CDR3 is CATSRDAGSNSPLHF. CDR3 bases: TGTGCCACCAGCAGAGATGCAGGCTCTAATTCACCCCTCCACTTT.

This chain connects TRBV6-5 to TRBJ2-2; 8 nucleotides align to TRBD1. CDR1 is MNHEY, CDR2 SVGAGI, per germline. V lost 2 bases and J lost 5; bases outside the gene matches: 4. The CDR3 is made up of 15 amino acids. The CDR3: CASSYQQGGTGELFF. CDR3 in DNA: TGTGCCAGCAGTTACCAACAGGGGGGTACCGGGGAGCTGTTTTTT.